The rows below give T cell receptor beta chains drawn from one sample of a study of CD8 T cells in Susac syndrome. MiXCR, applied by TCRdb to the immunoSEQ multiplex PCR reads, yields one record per CDR3 protein. The data contain about 47,000 distinct CDR3 sequences, about 91% of them singletons. Sequenced sample: CD8+ T cells from PBMCs. All receptors derive from a human donor in good health. Each CDR3 is given with its conserved first and last residue. The D gene is left open where the match is weak. Where a row states a size, it is once, few, many or the class of an expanded clone; other rows omit it.

>TRBJ2-1|TRBV29-1|-|-
CSVLVGNEQFF
TGCAGCGTTCTGGTAGGCAATGAGCAGTTCTTC
>TRBJ2-2|TRBV5-1|once|-
CASSLGLDTGELFF
TGCGCCAGCAGCTTGGGTTTGGACACCGGGGAGCTGTTTTTT
>TRBJ1-5|TRBV21-1|-|-
CASSKGDRNSNQPQHF
TGTGCCAGCAGCAAAGGAGACAGGAACAGCAATCAGCCCCAGCATTTT
>TRBJ1-2|TRBV30|-|-
CAWSGTVYGYTF
TGTGCCTGGAGTGGGACAGTCTATGGCTACACCTTC
>TRBJ1-1|TRBV7-9|-|-
CASSSADRREGAFF
TGTGCCAGCAGCTCCGCCGACAGGCGGGAGGGAGCTTTCTTT
>TRBJ1-1|TRBV7-9|-|TRBD1
CASSRGQGRTEAFF
TGTGCCAGCAGCCGCGGACAGGGGAGGACTGAAGCTTTCTTT
>TRBJ2-7|TRBV14|-|TRBD1
CASSQGQGQGYEQYF
TGTGCCAGCAGCCAAGGCCAGGGACAGGGGTACGAGCAGTACTTC
>TRBJ1-1|TRBV20-1|-|-
CSAGGNMNTEAFF
TGCAGTGCTGGGGGCAATATGAACACTGAAGCTTTCTTT
>TRBJ1-5|TRBV6-1|-|-
CASSLLDQPQHF
TGTGCCAGCAGTCTGTTAGATCAGCCCCAGCATTTT
>TRBJ2-1|TRBV27|-|TRBD2
CASSFIAGGPSSNEQFF
TGTGCCAGCAGTTTTATAGCGGGAGGGCCCTCGAGCAATGAGCAGTTCTTC
>TRBJ2-1|TRBV6-5|-|-
CASSYTPGTWDNEQFF
TGTGCCAGCAGTTACACGCCCGGGACGTGGGACAATGAGCAGTTCTTC
>TRBJ2-1|TRBV5-1|-|-
CASSLNGYNEQFF
TGCGCCAGCAGCTTGAACGGCTACAATGAGCAGTTCTTC
>TRBJ2-1|TRBV27|-|TRBD2
CASSFPGVAGVNEQFF
TGTGCCAGCAGTTTCCCCGGGGTAGCGGGAGTCAATGAGCAGTTCTTC
>TRBJ2-5|TRBV7-9|few|-
CASSSWTHQETQYF
TGTGCCAGCAGCTCCTGGACACACCAAGAGACCCAGTACTTC
>TRBJ1-1|TRBV5-6|-|-
CASSGETGKTEAFF
TGTGCCAGCAGCGGAGAGACAGGAAAGACTGAAGCTTTCTTT
>TRBJ1-1|TRBV6-5|-|TRBD1
CASAGTDHTEAFF
TGTGCCAGCGCGGGGACAGACCACACTGAAGCTTTCTTT
>TRBJ1-1|TRBV7-9|once|-
CASSPEQRGYTEAFF
TGTGCCAGCAGTCCAGAACAACGAGGGTACACTGAAGCTTTCTTT
>TRBJ2-7|TRBV27|-|TRBD2
CASSPGTSGRYEQYF
TGTGCCAGCAGTCCCGGGACTAGCGGGAGGTACGAGCAGTACTTC
>TRBJ2-5|TRBV11-2|-|-
CASSLTRETQYF
TGTGCCAGCAGCTTAACACGAGAGACCCAGTACTTC
>TRBJ2-5|TRBV6-2/TRBV6-3|once|-
CASTPLDQSITETQYF
TGTGCCAGTACACCCCTGGACCAGTCAATTACAGAGACCCAGTACTTC
>TRBJ1-2|TRBV29-1|-|TRBD1
CSVGHRDSSNYGYTF
TGCAGCGTTGGCCATAGGGACAGCTCTAACTATGGCTACACCTTC
>TRBJ2-1|TRBV27|-|-
CASSLGAILRNEQFF
TGTGCCAGCAGTTTGGGGGCCATCCTGCGGAATGAGCAGTTCTTC
>TRBJ2-3|TRBV10-3|-|-
CAIMDSLWDTQYF
TGTGCCATCATGGACAGTCTCTGGGATACGCAGTATTTT